These T cell receptor beta chains were read from a single sample in a study of OX40 agonist ivuxolimab in advanced cancers. Sequenced by immunoSEQ multiplex PCR; TCRdb stores in-frame clones only, minus some. The data contain 90,000 to 150,000 clones, 80% to 90% of them singletons. Sequenced here: CD4+ or CD8+ T cells sorted from blood, sampled in a trial of the OX40 agonist ivuxolimab. The source is an adult with an advanced solid tumor such as melanoma, head and neck, liver or kidney cancer. CDR3s include the opening cysteine and the closing phenylalanine or tryptophan. A D gene is named only where the DNA matches it firmly. Only some rows state a clone size, as once, few, many or a class for expanded clones.

d_gene: .; abundance: .; len: 15; j_gene: TRBJ2-7; v_gene: TRBV10-2; CDR3aa: CASSESVIRSYEQYF
d_gene: .; abundance: .; len: 13; j_gene: TRBJ2-4; v_gene: TRBV7-9; CDR3aa: CASQELAKNIQYF
d_gene: .; abundance: .; len: 17; j_gene: TRBJ2-4; v_gene: TRBV9; CDR3aa: CASSEGVRDRAKNIQYF
d_gene: .; abundance: .; len: 14; j_gene: TRBJ1-1; v_gene: TRBV28; CDR3aa: CASQAGPLNTEAFF
d_gene: .; abundance: .; len: 14; j_gene: TRBJ1-4; v_gene: TRBV19; CDR3aa: CASSPQQGPEKLFF
d_gene: .; abundance: .; len: 14; j_gene: TRBJ2-1; v_gene: TRBV4-3; CDR3aa: CASSQESAYNEQFF
d_gene: .; abundance: .; len: 13; j_gene: TRBJ2-5; v_gene: TRBV11-2; CDR3aa: CASSLGGGETQYF
d_gene: .; abundance: once; len: 14; j_gene: TRBJ2-7; v_gene: TRBV7-9; CDR3aa: CASSRRDRGFEQYF
d_gene: TRBD2; abundance: .; len: 21; j_gene: TRBJ2-3; v_gene: TRBV4-3; CDR3aa: CASSQDLPPGGPSGGIDTQYF
d_gene: .; abundance: .; len: 13; j_gene: TRBJ2-3; v_gene: TRBV30; CDR3aa: CAWSLTSTDTQYF
d_gene: TRBD1; abundance: .; len: 17; j_gene: TRBJ1-1; v_gene: TRBV10-2; CDR3aa: CASSEYQDRGLNTEAFF
d_gene: .; abundance: .; len: 11; j_gene: TRBJ1-2; v_gene: TRBV5-4; CDR3aa: CASSSIYGYTF
d_gene: .; abundance: .; len: 15; j_gene: TRBJ1-2; v_gene: TRBV7-9; CDR3aa: CASSLVRGSNYGYTF
d_gene: .; abundance: .; len: 13; j_gene: TRBJ1-5; v_gene: TRBV6-1; CDR3aa: CASRTVLNQPQHF
d_gene: .; abundance: .; len: 15; j_gene: TRBJ1-4; v_gene: TRBV27; CDR3aa: CASKGTEATNEKLFF
d_gene: TRBD1; abundance: .; len: 17; j_gene: TRBJ2-1; v_gene: TRBV14; CDR3aa: CASSQEGRGTANNEQFF
d_gene: TRBD1; abundance: .; len: 16; j_gene: TRBJ1-6; v_gene: TRBV2; CDR3aa: CASRPNPGQGNSPLHF
d_gene: TRBD2; abundance: .; len: 14; j_gene: TRBJ2-1; v_gene: TRBV28; CDR3aa: CAHRAGGNYNEQFF
d_gene: .; abundance: .; len: 17; j_gene: TRBJ1-2; v_gene: TRBV19; CDR3aa: CASSIEGSREINYGYTF
d_gene: .; abundance: .; len: 16; j_gene: TRBJ2-3; v_gene: TRBV15; CDR3aa: CATSLRGGGVTDTQYF
d_gene: TRBD1; abundance: .; len: 17; j_gene: TRBJ1-1; v_gene: TRBV5-6; CDR3aa: CASSLGDRGRGWTEAFF
d_gene: TRBD2; abundance: .; len: 14; j_gene: TRBJ2-1; v_gene: TRBV29-1; CDR3aa: CSAISGGGNNEQFF
d_gene: .; abundance: .; len: 13; j_gene: TRBJ1-3; v_gene: TRBV30; CDR3aa: CAWSERGGNTIYF
d_gene: .; abundance: .; len: 14; j_gene: TRBJ2-2; v_gene: TRBV5-1; CDR3aa: CASRPGVDAGELFF
d_gene: .; abundance: .; len: 14; j_gene: TRBJ2-1; v_gene: TRBV5-1; CDR3aa: CASSLQGSDNEQFF
d_gene: TRBD1; abundance: once; len: 17; j_gene: TRBJ2-2; v_gene: TRBV19; CDR3aa: CASSPLTGGEKAGELFF
d_gene: .; abundance: .; len: 15; j_gene: TRBJ2-3; v_gene: TRBV5-6; CDR3aa: CASKIIRGAENTQYF
d_gene: .; abundance: .; len: 13; j_gene: TRBJ1-1; v_gene: TRBV19; CDR3aa: CASSIDLVGEAFF
d_gene: TRBD1; abundance: few; len: 19; j_gene: TRBJ1-6; v_gene: TRBV5-1; CDR3aa: CASSPTTGDNSRGGSPLHF
d_gene: .; abundance: .; len: 16; j_gene: TRBJ1-1; v_gene: TRBV28; CDR3aa: CASSFSKGRGSTEAFF
d_gene: .; abundance: .; len: 16; j_gene: TRBJ2-3; v_gene: TRBV7-2; CDR3aa: CASSGRNRVMADTQYF
d_gene: .; abundance: .; len: 13; j_gene: TRBJ2-1; v_gene: TRBV9; CDR3aa: CASSVDQAGGLIF
d_gene: .; abundance: .; len: 17; j_gene: TRBJ1-4; v_gene: TRBV28; CDR3aa: CASSARDTPSTNEKLFF
d_gene: .; abundance: .; len: 11; j_gene: TRBJ1-2; v_gene: TRBV28; CDR3aa: CASKSTYGYTF
d_gene: .; abundance: .; len: 14; j_gene: TRBJ1-2; v_gene: TRBV4-2; CDR3aa: CASSQEGSRRGYTF
d_gene: .; abundance: .; len: 14; j_gene: TRBJ1-2; v_gene: TRBV30; CDR3aa: CALTRGRANYGYTF
d_gene: .; abundance: .; len: 16; j_gene: TRBJ1-4; v_gene: TRBV28; CDR3aa: CASSLGGRGTNEKLFF
d_gene: .; abundance: .; len: 17; j_gene: TRBJ1-1; v_gene: TRBV27; CDR3aa: CASARDLLDTRNTEAFF
d_gene: TRBD2; abundance: .; len: 16; j_gene: TRBJ2-1; v_gene: TRBV7-2; CDR3aa: CASSLSGGSGNNEQFF
d_gene: .; abundance: .; len: 13; j_gene: TRBJ2-3; v_gene: TRBV7-2; CDR3aa: CASSSDRTDTQYF
d_gene: .; abundance: .; len: 15; j_gene: TRBJ1-5; v_gene: TRBV28; CDR3aa: CASRDPWQGHQPQHF
d_gene: .; abundance: .; len: 14; j_gene: TRBJ1-6; v_gene: TRBV18; CDR3aa: CASSPEGGHSPLHF
d_gene: .; abundance: few; len: 15; j_gene: TRBJ2-7; v_gene: TRBV6-5; CDR3aa: CASSYSRRGAYEQYF
d_gene: .; abundance: .; len: 15; j_gene: TRBJ2-5; v_gene: TRBV28; CDR3aa: CASSLGIGIVETQYF
d_gene: .; abundance: .; len: 13; j_gene: TRBJ1-1; v_gene: TRBV7-8; CDR3aa: CASSSQGGAEAFF
d_gene: .; abundance: .; len: 14; j_gene: TRBJ2-1; v_gene: TRBV2; CDR3aa: CAGRSGTSYNEQFF
d_gene: .; abundance: .; len: 15; j_gene: TRBJ2-1; v_gene: TRBV18; CDR3aa: CASSPRDLSYNEQFF
d_gene: TRBD1; abundance: .; len: 14; j_gene: TRBJ1-2; v_gene: TRBV7-2; CDR3aa: CASRATGINYGYTF
d_gene: TRBD1; abundance: .; len: 16; j_gene: TRBJ1-1; v_gene: TRBV5-5; CDR3aa: CASSLDVRGLHTEAFF
d_gene: .; abundance: once; len: 14; j_gene: TRBJ2-4; v_gene: TRBV28; CDR3aa: CASSSAGGRDIQYF
d_gene: TRBD2; abundance: once; len: 16; j_gene: TRBJ2-3; v_gene: TRBV5-1; CDR3aa: CASSFLEGTSGSTQYF
d_gene: TRBD2; abundance: .; len: 13; j_gene: TRBJ2-5; v_gene: TRBV19; CDR3aa: CASRLAGLETQYF
d_gene: .; abundance: .; len: 14; j_gene: TRBJ1-1; v_gene: TRBV7-2; CDR3aa: CASTSLGGATEAFF
d_gene: .; abundance: .; len: 15; j_gene: TRBJ2-7; v_gene: TRBV5-1; CDR3aa: CASSLEPRAATEQYF
d_gene: TRBD2; abundance: .; len: 15; j_gene: TRBJ2-3; v_gene: TRBV29-1; CDR3aa: CSVGTSGGGTDTQYF
d_gene: .; abundance: .; len: 17; j_gene: TRBJ2-7; v_gene: TRBV14; CDR3aa: CASSQDLLRGRTGEQYF
d_gene: .; abundance: .; len: 15; j_gene: TRBJ2-5; v_gene: TRBV9; CDR3aa: CASSVMGAPGETQYF
d_gene: .; abundance: .; len: 13; j_gene: TRBJ1-2; v_gene: TRBV28; CDR3aa: CASTARGLYGYTF
d_gene: .; abundance: .; len: 12; j_gene: TRBJ2-1; v_gene: TRBV19; CDR3aa: CATGRVRDEQFF
d_gene: .; abundance: .; len: 14; j_gene: TRBJ2-2; v_gene: TRBV7-2; CDR3aa: CASRRTPQAGELFF